The next 29 T cell receptor beta chains were all read from a single sample in a study of CD8 T cells in ankylosing spondylitis. Findings of the study overall: Apparently characteristic of ankylosing spondylitis blood was a TCR beta motif (fewer than ten highly homologous variants).

TCRdb called the 5' RACE reads again in MiXCR, with one record for every CDR3 protein. Here the sample spans 200,000 to 250,000 distinct CDR3 sequences, more than 5.5% being singletons. Which antigens these TCRs recognize remains unknown. Sequencing used blood, either unsorted or a sorted T cell fraction (not recorded which). The receptors were gathered from a male donor with ankylosing spondylitis.

This clonotype has just a few counts. The gene calls are TRBV9 and TRBJ2-5, with a weak D call TRBD2 (6 bases). The V and J ends lost 0 bases and 4 bases respectively, with 13 bases between them. This CDR3 is 15 amino acids long. The germline gives CDR1 SGDLS, CDR2 YYNGEE. The CDR3 sequence is CASSVDGGGAETQYF. The DNA for the CDR3 is TGTGCCAGCAGCGTAGATGGAGGCGGGGCAGAGACCCAGTACTTC.

This clonotype was counted between two and nine times. This chain connects TRBV12-3 or TRBV12-4 to TRBJ2-1, with a weak D call TRBD2 (6 bases). Trimming removed 8 bases from V and 8 bases from J, with 19 bases in between. This CDR3 spans 14 amino acids. The chain's CDR3 is CASSPPGASDEQFF. CDR3 nucleotide sequence: TGTGCCAGCTCCCCCCCAGGCGCTAGCGATGAGCAGTTCTTC.

This clonotype came up many times. The rearrangement links TRBV5-6 to TRBJ1-1; D might be TRBD1 (6 bases). V lost 4 bases, J lost 3 bases, and 16 bases lay in between. Germline lookup yields CDR1 SGHDT and CDR2 YYEEEE. This CDR3 is built from 15 residues. This chain's CDR3 is CASSPVGGKYTEAFF. The CDR3 coding sequence is TGTGCCAGCAGCCCTGTGGGGGGCAAATACACTGAAGCTTTCTTT.

There are many counts of this clonotype. The chain joins TRBV7-9 to TRBJ2-7, with D maybe TRBD1 (5 bases). Germline V CDR1 and CDR2: SEHNR, FQNEAQ (reference sequence). CDR3 length: 13 residues. V lost 5 bases and J 4 bases, leaving 12 bases between the germline ends. As DNA, the CDR3 is TGTGCCAGCAGCCGACGAGACAGTTACGAGCAGTACTTC. Translation gives CASSRRDSYEQYF.

This clonotype was counted at least ten times. The genes are TRBV24-1 and TRBJ2-1, with no clear D. Germline V CDR1 and CDR2: KGHDR, SFDVKD. The CDR3 contains 13 residues. V was shortened by 3 bases and J by 5 bases, with 7 bases between the two germline ends. CDR3 region: CATSDQADNEQFF. The CDR3 DNA reads as TGTGCCACCAGTGATCAGGCGGACAATGAGCAGTTCTTC.

The CDR3 DNA reads TGTGCCAGCAGAATTAGCGGGAGCTCCTACAATGAGCAGTTCTTC. Its protein is CASRISGSSYNEQFF. The chain combines TRBV5-5 with TRBJ2-1; 9 bases are shared with TRBD2. The CDR3 runs to 15 residues. CDR1 and CDR2 from the germline V gene are SGHKS and YYEKEE (reference sequence). Trimming removed 5 bases from V and 0 bases from J; junction bases left unmatched: 3. Full variable domain (outside the CDR3, taken from reference TRBV5-5 and TRBJ2-1): DAGVTQSPTHLIKTRGQQVTLRCSPISGHKSVSWYQQVLGQGPQFIFQYYEKEERGRGNFPDRFSARQFPNYSSELNVNALLLGDSALYLCASRISGSSYNEQFFGPGTRLTVL.

This clonotype was seen at least ten times. The chain couples TRBV14 to TRBJ2-1; 8 bases agree with TRBD2. The CDR3 totals 16 residues. Germline-derived CDR1 and CDR2 are SGHDN and FVKESK. The V and J ends lost 3 bases and 7 bases, in that order; junction bases with no gene match: 11. The CDR3 reads CASSHIIAGPRNEQFF. DNA of the CDR3: TGTGCCAGCAGCCATATTATAGCGGGGCCACGGAATGAGCAGTTCTTC.

Of note for this clonotype: This sequence may be a read error, since a much larger clone differs from it by one base. This sequence joins TRBV18 and TRBJ2-1, with no clear D. Germline CDR1 and CDR2: KGHSH and LQKENI. The CDR3 runs 13 residues. This CDR3 reads CASSTTTYNKQFF. In nucleotides, the CDR3 is TGTGCCAGCTCGACAACGACCTACAATAAGCAGTTCTTC. The full variable domain, in which reference TRBV18 and TRBJ2-1 provide the parts outside the CDR3, is NAGVMQNPRHLVRRRGQEARLRCSPMKGHSHVYWYRQLPEEGLKFMVYLQKENIIDESGMPKERFSAEFPKEGPSILRIQQVVRGDSAAYFCASSTTTYNKQFFGPGTRLTVL.

V is TRBV30 and J is TRBJ2-7; 7 bases align to TRBD1. V lost 2 bases, J lost 2 bases, and 6 bases stayed unmatched. Germline V lookup: CDR1 GTSNPN, CDR2 SVGIG (reference sequence). This CDR3 spans 14 amino acids. The CDR3 region has the DNA TGTGCCTGGAGTACCGCGACAGGGCCCTACGAGCAGTACTTC. It specifies CAWSTATGPYEQYF.

The sample holds many counts of this clonotype. This sequence joins TRBV4-3 and TRBJ2-7; D remains ambiguous. Germline lookup yields CDR1 LGHNA and CDR2 YSLEER. Trimming stripped 1 base from V and 4 bases from J, with 11 bases between. There are 14 residues in the CDR3. The DNA of the CDR3 is TGCGCCAGCAGCCAAGTCTATGGGTCGTACGAGCAGTACTTC. Encoded protein: CASSQVYGSYEQYF.

This clonotype was picked up many times. V is TRBV12-3 or TRBV12-4 and J is TRBJ1-1; 10 bases are shared with TRBD1. This CDR3 region has 15 residues. V shed 1 base, J shed 4 bases, and the junction held 3 bases outside the gene matches. CDR3 amino acids: CASSLGQGALTEAFF. The CDR3 nucleotides are TGTGCCAGCAGTTTAGGACAGGGGGCCCTCACTGAAGCTTTCTTT.

The chain is built from TRBV23-1 and TRBJ2-3, with 11 bases matching TRBD1. TRBV23-1 carries the ORF label, with uncertain function. The CDR3 is made up of 17 amino acids. V shed 3 bases and J 3 bases; nucleotides not matched to a gene: 8. Here the CDR3 reads CASSHPLDRGLTDTQYF. The CDR3, as DNA: TGCGCCAGCAGTCACCCGTTGGACAGGGGGCTGACAGATACGCAGTATTTT.

The chain combines TRBV18 with TRBJ2-1; 10 bases are shared with TRBD2. CDR1 and CDR2 from the germline V gene are KGHSH and LQKENI. V gave up 3 bases and J gave up 3 bases; unmatched junction bases: 5. This CDR3 spans 16 amino acids. The CDR3 protein is CASSPIRTSGYNEQFF. CDR3 nucleotide sequence: TGTGCCAGCTCACCCATCCGGACTAGCGGCTACAATGAGCAGTTCTTC.

This clonotype came up a few times. The rearrangement links TRBV7-6 to TRBJ2-7; perhaps TRBD2 as D (6 bases). This CDR3 region has 16 residues. Trimming left V 2 bases short and J 2 bases short, with 16 bases between. Looked up from germline, CDR1 is SGHVS and CDR2 is FNYEAQ. CDR3 loop: CASSLSGTSNPYEQYF. The CDR3 DNA sequence: TGTGCCAGCAGCTTATCTGGAACTAGCAACCCCTACGAGCAGTACTTC.

The chain employs TRBV5-6 and TRBJ2-4; 10 bases fit TRBD1. There are 16 residues in the CDR3. CDR1 is SGHDT, CDR2 YYEEEE, per germline. With V trimmed by 0 bases and J by 8 bases, 8 bases remained unmatched. The CDR3 is CASSLAGTGAPDIQYF. The CDR3 bases are TGTGCCAGCAGCTTGGCCGGGACAGGGGCCCCCGACATTCAGTACTTC.

This clonotype occurred many times. The V and J genes are TRBV18 and TRBJ2-1, with D tentatively TRBD2 (5 bases). CDR1 KGHSH and CDR2 LQKENI come from the germline V gene. V was shortened by 3 bases and J by 2 bases, with 14 bases between the two germline ends. This CDR3 has 16 amino acids. The CDR3 region is CASSPWRPRTYNEQFF. CDR3 in DNA: TGTGCCAGCTCACCGTGGAGGCCAAGAACCTACAATGAGCAGTTCTTC.

At least ten counts were recorded for this clonotype. V gene TRBV27 combines with J gene TRBJ1-6; D remains unclear. The V and J ends lost 1 base and 0 bases respectively, with 10 bases between them. The CDR3 is 17 amino acids. Germline loops: CDR1 MNHEY, CDR2 SMNVEV (reference sequence). CDR3 DNA: TGTGCCAGCAGTTTATTACAGAGATACTCCTATAATTCACCCCTCCACTTT. It translates to CASSLLQRYSYNSPLHF.

This clonotype was seen many times. The V gene is TRBV27, the J gene TRBJ1-1; tentative D call: TRBD1 (5 bases). V was cut by 2 bases and J by 7 bases, with 8 bases left in between. Germline values: CDR1 MNHEY, CDR2 SMNVEV (reference sequence). This CDR3 has 12 residues. The CDR3 sequence is CASSLRQGEAFF. The CDR3 coding sequence is TGTGCCAGCAGTTTACGGCAGGGTGAAGCTTTCTTT.

This clonotype was picked up many times. The V call is TRBV5-6, the J call TRBJ2-1; tentative D call: TRBD2 (6 bases). Germline CDR1 SGHDT, CDR2 YYEEEE. The CDR3 is 17 residues long. With 6 bases removed from V and 4 bases from J, the gap between germline ends came to 23 bases. The CDR3: CASTPWTFVEGYNEQFF. In DNA form, the CDR3 reads TGTGCCAGCACGCCCTGGACCTTTGTGGAGGGATACAATGAGCAGTTCTTC.

As concerns this clonotype: This may come from a read error, since a much larger clone is one base off. V usage is TRBV7-8 and J usage is TRBJ2-5; 9 bases map to TRBD2. This CDR3 region has 17 residues. CDR1 SGHVS and CDR2 FQNEAQ come from the germline V gene. V trimming: 5 bases; J trimming: 3 bases; junction bases outside the gene matches: 13. The CDR3 loop reads CASSALVGGRAKETQYF. The DNA for the CDR3 is TGTGCCAGCAGCGCGTTAGTGGGCGGGAGGGCGAAAGAGACCCAGTACTTC.

This clonotype has a count of ten or more. The V gene is TRBV20-1, the J gene TRBJ2-5; perhaps TRBD2 as D (6 bases). V gave up 5 bases and J gave up 5 bases, with 21 bases separating them. Germline V gene data show CDR1 as DFQATT and CDR2 as SNEGSKA (reference sequence). The CDR3 extends over 15 amino acids. The CDR3 DNA follows: TGCAGTGCTGGGGCCCGACTAGTAACGTCGGAGACCCAGTACTTC. Protein product: CSAGARLVTSETQYF.

This clonotype has just a few counts. The J gene is TRBJ1-6, the V gene TRBV20-1; D gene uncertain. The length of the CDR3 is 16 residues. V gave up 0 bases and J gave up 9 bases, with 18 bases separating them. CDR1 is DFQATT, CDR2 SNEGSKA, per germline (reference sequence). CDR3 protein: CSARDPGPGLSSPLHF. The CDR3 DNA is TGCAGTGCTAGAGACCCCGGGCCAGGTCTTAGTTCACCCCTCCACTTT.

This clonotype was recorded at least ten times. The chain joins TRBV12-3 or TRBV12-4 to TRBJ2-1; D is undetermined. Trimming stripped 6 bases from V and 8 bases from J, with 11 bases between. The CDR3 contains 12 residues. CDR3 nucleotides: TGTGCCAGCAGCCCGCTAGTCGATGAGCAGTTCTTC. Translating it yields CASSPLVDEQFF.

This chain joins TRBV7-9 and TRBJ2-2; possible D gene TRBD1, 5 bases. Germline V lookup: CDR1 SEHNR, CDR2 FQNEAQ (reference sequence). The ends were cut back, 2 bases at V and 5 bases at J, with 9 bases in the middle. This CDR3 is 14 amino acids long. This chain's CDR3 is CASSLLKGTGELFF. The DNA of the CDR3 is TGTGCCAGCAGCTTACTCAAGGGGACCGGGGAGCTGTTTTTT.

Comments on this clonotype: A much larger clone differs by one base, so this may be a read error. This rearrangement joins TRBV6-1 to TRBJ2-7, with D possibly matching TRBD2 (5 bases). CDR1 and CDR2 from the germline V gene are MNHNS and SASEGT. V was clipped by 7 bases and J by 2 bases, with 15 bases between them. The length of the CDR3 is 14 residues. The CDR3 DNA sequence: TGTGCCAGCACCCAATTGGAGGCCGCCTACGAGCAGTACTTC. It translates to CASTQLEAAYEQYF.

This chain uses TRBV9 with TRBJ2-1; TRBD2 might be the D (6 bases). Germline loops: CDR1 SGDLS, CDR2 YYNGEE. V was shortened by 4 bases and J by 7 bases, with 18 bases between the two germline ends. CDR3 length equals 15 residues. The CDR3 is CASSIGTSAANEQFF. The CDR3 DNA reads as TGTGCCAGCAGCATCGGGACTTCCGCTGCTAATGAGCAGTTCTTC. The whole variable domain, remainder taken from reference TRBV9 and TRBJ2-1, is DSGVTQTPKHLITATGQRVTLRCSPRSGDLSVYWYQQSLDQGLQFLIQYYNGEERAKGNILERFSAQQFPDLHSELNLSSLELGDSALYFCASSIGTSAANEQFFGPGTRLTVL.

This clonotype was recorded many times. The V and J genes are TRBV9 and TRBJ1-1; 8 bases align to TRBD1. V trimming: 3 bases; J trimming: 5 bases; junction bases outside the gene matches: 9. The CDR3 contains 15 residues. Germline CDR1 and CDR2: SGDLS and YYNGEE. CDR3 region: CASSGGDRFRTEAFF. DNA for the CDR3: TGTGCCAGCAGCGGGGGGGACAGGTTTCGAACTGAAGCTTTCTTT.

Ten or more counts support this clonotype. The CDR3 spells CASSTAGNTEAFF. The DNA of the CDR3 is TGTGCCAGCAGTACCGCGGGGAACACTGAAGCTTTCTTT. This chain joins TRBV12-3 or TRBV12-4 and TRBJ1-1; D is unresolved. V was clipped by 5 bases and J by 1 base, with 8 bases between them. The CDR3 length is 13 residues.

In its sample, this clonotype was seen many times. V and J are TRBV7-9 and TRBJ2-2, with TRBD1 as a possible D gene (6 bases). CDR1 and CDR2 from the germline V gene are SEHNR and FQNEAQ (reference sequence). V was clipped by 5 bases and J by 2 bases, with 12 bases between them. This CDR3 has 15 amino acids. The CDR3 sequence: CASSLRDINTGELFF. Here the CDR3 DNA reads TGTGCCAGCAGCCTCCGGGACATAAACACCGGGGAGCTGTTTTTT.